These 14 T cell receptor beta chains share one sample of origin, sequenced in a study of OX40 agonist ivuxolimab in advanced cancers. TCRdb's copy holds only in-frame clones and misses some; the assay was immunoSEQ multiplex PCR. The sample gives 75,000 to 100,000 clones, 84% of which show up once; roughly 5.2% is in the top ten. The sample consisted of CD4+ or CD8+ T cells sorted from blood, taken in a trial of the OX40 agonist ivuxolimab. The receptors here all came from an adult with an advanced solid tumor such as melanoma, head and neck, liver or kidney cancer.

The chain has TRBV5-6 and TRBJ1-3, with D maybe TRBD1 (5 bases). V dropped 4 bases and J dropped 2 bases, with 16 bases sitting between them. This CDR3 has 16 amino acids. Germline lookup yields CDR1 SGHDT and CDR2 YYEEEE. The CDR3 is CASSMGEGPAGNTIYF. Here the CDR3 DNA reads TGTGCCAGCAGCATGGGGGAGGGACCGGCTGGAAACACCATATATTTT. Filled out from reference TRBV5-6 and TRBJ1-3, the complete variable domain reads DAGVTQSPTHLIKTRGQQVTLRCSPKSGHDTVSWYQQALGQGPQFIFQYYEEEERQRGNFPDRFSGHQFPNYSSELNVNALLLGDSALYLCASSMGEGPAGNTIYFGEGSWLTVV.

The rearrangement links TRBV27 to TRBJ1-1; D unresolved. This CDR3 region has 11 residues. Germline V CDR1 and CDR2: MNHEY, SMNVEV (reference sequence). Trimming removed 3 bases at V and 5 bases at J, with 4 bases between. The chain's CDR3 is CASSLGTEAFF. For the CDR3, the DNA is TGTGCCAGCAGTTTGGGAACTGAAGCTTTCTTT.

The chain has TRBV4-1 and TRBJ1-2; D remains ambiguous. The V end lost 0 bases, the J end lost 4 bases, and 12 bases lay between the germline ends. Germline lookup yields CDR1 MGHRA and CDR2 YSYEKL. This CDR3 spans 15 amino acids. The CDR3: CASSQDEDRSYGYTF. CDR3 DNA sequence: TGCGCCAGCAGCCAAGATGAGGATAGGAGCTATGGCTACACCTTC.

The chain employs TRBV5-4 and TRBJ1-1; 7 nucleotides match TRBD1. This CDR3 is built from 15 residues. V lost 4 bases and J lost 2; bases outside the gene matches: 8. Germline V gene sequence: CDR1 SGHNT, CDR2 YYREEE (reference sequence). CDR3 nucleotides: TGTGCCAGCAGCGCCTCTTGGGACAGAAACACTGAAGCTTTCTTT. This sequence encodes CASSASWDRNTEAFF.

This clone was detected once. The chain links TRBV18 to TRBJ2-7; 10 positions agree with TRBD1. V was clipped by 3 bases and J by 7 bases; unmatched bases: 3. Germline CDR1 and CDR2: KGHSH and LQKENI. CDR3 length equals 13 residues. DNA for the CDR3: TGTGCCAGCTCACCGGACAGGGGGACGGAGCAGTACTTC. It codes for CASSPDRGTEQYF.

As concerns this clone: The identical CDR3 is also encoded by other nucleotide sequences in the sample. V and J are TRBV7-2 and TRBJ2-7, with a possible D match to TRBD2 (6 bases). The germline V and J ends were trimmed by 1 base and 4 bases, with 8 bases remaining between them. Germline CDR1 reads SGHTA; CDR2 reads FQGNSA. The CDR3 covers 13 residues. The CDR3 is CASSLVGGYEQYF. The CDR3 coding sequence is TGTGCCAGCAGCTTAGTCGGGGGATACGAGCAGTACTTC.

This sequence joins TRBV4-1 and TRBJ2-7; unclear D gene. This CDR3 has 16 residues. Germline V gene lookup returns CDR1 MGHRA and CDR2 YSYEKL. V was clipped by 4 bases and J by 0 bases, with 16 bases between them. The CDR3 DNA reads as TGCGCCAGCAGCCCAGGCGCAGGAACCCACTCCTACGAGCAGTACTTC. Its protein product is CASSPGAGTHSYEQYF.

The chain uses TRBV27 and TRBJ1-1, with D maybe TRBD1 (5 bases). Trimming left V 8 bases short and J 1 base short, with 20 bases between. Germline-derived CDR1 and CDR2 are MNHEY and SMNVEV (reference sequence). The CDR3 covers 16 residues. In DNA, the CDR3 is TGTGCCAGCTATGATAGAGGGGCTGGGGGGAACACTGAAGCTTTCTTT. Translation gives CASYDRGAGGNTEAFF.

The chain is built from TRBV30 and TRBJ2-7, with 7 bases identical to TRBD1. Germline trimming cut 1 base from V and 3 bases from J; bases unmatched to any gene: 0. Germline V lookup: CDR1 GTSNPN, CDR2 SVGIG (reference sequence). The CDR3 covers 12 residues. The CDR3 coding sequence is TGTGCCTGGAGTGGACAGGGCTACGAGCAGTACTTC. This translates into CAWSGQGYEQYF.

This chain uses TRBV19 with TRBJ2-7, with 8 bases identical to TRBD1. The junction had 11 bases not matched to a gene; V was cut back by 5 bases and J by 2 bases. Germline CDR1 reads LNHDA; CDR2 reads SQIVND (reference sequence). The CDR3 sequence is 16 residues long. The DNA for the CDR3 is TGTGCCAGTAGTTCCCGCGCGACAGGGGCCCCCTACGAGCAGTACTTC. Translating it yields CASSSRATGAPYEQYF.

The chain carries TRBV14 and TRBJ1-6, with D possibly being TRBD1 (6 bases). Germline V gene sequence: CDR1 SGHDN, CDR2 FVKESK. The CDR3 length is 15 residues. The V gene lost 1 base and the J gene lost 7 bases, with 11 bases spanning the gap. CDR3 DNA sequence: TGTGCCAGCAGCCAAGGAAGGCAGGGGAATTCACCCCTCCACTTT. Amino acid sequence: CASSQGRQGNSPLHF. Together with reference TRBV14 and TRBJ1-6, the CDR3 gives the full variable domain: EAGVTQFPSHSVIEKGQTVTLRCDPISGHDNLYWYRRVMGKEIKFLLHFVKESKQDESGMPNNRFLAERTGGTYSTLKVQPAELEDSGVYFCASSQGRQGNSPLHFGNGTRLTVT.

The chain employs TRBV6-5 and TRBJ2-2, with D possibly being TRBD1 or TRBD2 (5 bases each). The CDR3 spans 15 residues. V lost 0 bases and J lost 1, with 6 bases in between. Germline V gene lookup returns CDR1 MNHEY and CDR2 SVGAGI. The CDR3 region has the DNA TGTGCCAGCAGTTACTCGAGGGGGAACACCGGGGAGCTGTTTTTT. Amino acid sequence: CASSYSRGNTGELFF.

This chain links TRBV2 with TRBJ2-3; 7 nucleotides match TRBD1. Germline lookup yields CDR1 SNHLY and CDR2 FYNNEI. The CDR3 is 16 residues long. With V trimmed by 5 bases and J by 5 bases, 13 bases remained unmatched. DNA of the CDR3: TGTGCCAGCAGTCTGGGGAGAGGGGGCGTGAAAGATACGCAGTATTTT. Amino acids: CASSLGRGGVKDTQYF.

This clone was found once. V and J are TRBV5-1 and TRBJ2-7; D unresolved. V dropped 5 bases and J dropped 4 bases, with 16 bases sitting between them. CDR3 length: 14 amino acids. CDR1 is SGHRS and CDR2 is YFSETQ in the germline V gene. As DNA, the CDR3 is TGCGCCAGCAGACCGACGGAGATATCGTACGAGCAGTACTTC. Translation: CASRPTEISYEQYF.